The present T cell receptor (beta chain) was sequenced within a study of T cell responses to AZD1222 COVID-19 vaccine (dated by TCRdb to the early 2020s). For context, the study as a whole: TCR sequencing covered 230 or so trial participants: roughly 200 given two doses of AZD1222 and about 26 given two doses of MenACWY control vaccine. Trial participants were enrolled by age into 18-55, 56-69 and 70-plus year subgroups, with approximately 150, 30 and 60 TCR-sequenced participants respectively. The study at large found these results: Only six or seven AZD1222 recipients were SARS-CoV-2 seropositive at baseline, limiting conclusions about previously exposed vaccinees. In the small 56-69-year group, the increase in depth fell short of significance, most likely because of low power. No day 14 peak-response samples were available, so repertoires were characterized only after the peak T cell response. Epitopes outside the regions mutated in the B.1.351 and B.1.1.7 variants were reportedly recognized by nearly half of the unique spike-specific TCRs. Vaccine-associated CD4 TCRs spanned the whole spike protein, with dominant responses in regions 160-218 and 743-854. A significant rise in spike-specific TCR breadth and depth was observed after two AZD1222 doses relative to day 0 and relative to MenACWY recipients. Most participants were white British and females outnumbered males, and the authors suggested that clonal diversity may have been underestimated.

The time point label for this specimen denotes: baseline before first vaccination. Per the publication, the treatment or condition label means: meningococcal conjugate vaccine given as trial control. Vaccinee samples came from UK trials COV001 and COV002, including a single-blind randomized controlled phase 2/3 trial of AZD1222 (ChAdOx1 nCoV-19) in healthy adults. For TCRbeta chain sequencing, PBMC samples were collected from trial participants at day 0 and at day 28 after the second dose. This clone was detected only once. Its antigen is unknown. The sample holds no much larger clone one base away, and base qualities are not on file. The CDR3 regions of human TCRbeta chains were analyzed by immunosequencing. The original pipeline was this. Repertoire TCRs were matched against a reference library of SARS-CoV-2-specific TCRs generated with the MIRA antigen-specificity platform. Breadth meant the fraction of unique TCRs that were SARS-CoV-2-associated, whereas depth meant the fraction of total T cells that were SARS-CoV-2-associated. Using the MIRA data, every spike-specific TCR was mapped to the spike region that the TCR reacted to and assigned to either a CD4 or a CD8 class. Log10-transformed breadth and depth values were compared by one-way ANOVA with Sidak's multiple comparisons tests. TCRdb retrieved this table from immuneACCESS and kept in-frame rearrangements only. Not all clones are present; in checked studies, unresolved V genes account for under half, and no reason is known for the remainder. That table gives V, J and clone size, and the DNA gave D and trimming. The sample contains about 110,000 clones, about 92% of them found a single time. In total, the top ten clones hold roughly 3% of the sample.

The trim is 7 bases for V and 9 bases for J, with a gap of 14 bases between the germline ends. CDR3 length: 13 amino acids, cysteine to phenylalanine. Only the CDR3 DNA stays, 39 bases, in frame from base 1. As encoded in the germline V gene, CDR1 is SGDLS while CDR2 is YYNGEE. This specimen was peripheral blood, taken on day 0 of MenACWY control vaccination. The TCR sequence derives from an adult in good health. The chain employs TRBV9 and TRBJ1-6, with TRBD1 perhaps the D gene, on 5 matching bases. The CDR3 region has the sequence CASESGGGSPLHF. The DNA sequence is TGTGCCAGCGAATCCGGGGGAGGTTCACCCCTCCACTTT.